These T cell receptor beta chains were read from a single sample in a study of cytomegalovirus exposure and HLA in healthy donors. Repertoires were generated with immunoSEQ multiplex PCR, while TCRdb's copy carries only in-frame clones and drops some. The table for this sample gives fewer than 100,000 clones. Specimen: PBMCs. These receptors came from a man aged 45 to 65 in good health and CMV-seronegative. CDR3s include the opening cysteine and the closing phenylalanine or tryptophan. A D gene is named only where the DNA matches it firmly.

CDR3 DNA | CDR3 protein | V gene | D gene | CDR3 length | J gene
TGTGCCAGCGGGACAGGAATGGCTAACTATGGCTACACCTTC | CASGTGMANYGYTF | TRBV19 | TRBD1 | 14 | TRBJ1-2
TGTGCCACCAGTACCCGGGACAGTGAGGGCTACACCTTC | CATSTRDSEGYTF | TRBV15 | TRBD1 | 13 | TRBJ1-2
TGCGCCAGCAGCTTGCTCGGTTTTCGGGGCTACACCTTC | CASSLLGFRGYTF | TRBV5-1 | NA | 13 | TRBJ1-2
TGTGCCAGTAGTATCCGGGGGACGACTGAAGCTTTCTTT | CASSIRGTTEAFF | TRBV19 | NA | 13 | TRBJ1-1
TGTGCCAGCAGTAACGCCGGACAGCACTACGAGCAGTACTTC | CASSNAGQHYEQYF | TRBV7-9 | NA | 14 | TRBJ2-7
TGTGCCAGCTCTTTGCGCACTGAAGCTTTCTTT | CASSLRTEAFF | TRBV18 | NA | 11 | TRBJ1-1
TGTGCCAGCAGCGCCGGTTCTACTAGCGGGGGTGACGAGCAGTACTTC | CASSAGSTSGGDEQYF | TRBV9 | TRBD2 | 16 | TRBJ2-7
TGTGCCAGCAGCATGGCGCGGGGGGCGGATGGCTACACCTTC | CASSMARGADGYTF | TRBV7-2 | NA | 14 | TRBJ1-2
TGTGCCAGCAGCTTCTCCCCCGTGAACACTGAAGCTTTCTTT | CASSFSPVNTEAFF | TRBV11-3 | NA | 14 | TRBJ1-1
TGTGCCAGCAGTAAACAGGGGCCCAATCAGCCCCAGCATTTT | CASSKQGPNQPQHF | TRBV27 | TRBD1 | 14 | TRBJ1-5
TGTGCCAGCAGCTTGGGTCGGGGAAATCCGTCGGACTATGGCTACACCTTC | CASSLGRGNPSDYGYTF | TRBV5-4 | NA | 17 | TRBJ1-2
TGTGCCAGCAGTTCAACCGGGACAGGCTCATCACCCCTCCACTTT | CASSSTGTGSSPLHF | TRBV25-1 | TRBD1 | 15 | TRBJ1-6
TGTGCCAGTAGTTCCCTAGCGGGGGGAGAGATCGCATTCGCAAATGAGCAGTTCTTC | CASSSLAGGEIAFANEQFF | TRBV19 | TRBD2 | 19 | TRBJ2-1
TGTGCCAGCAGCGACGGACTAGCGGGCGGAGGAAACACCGGGGAGCTGTTTTTT | CASSDGLAGGGNTGELFF | TRBV9 | TRBD2 | 18 | TRBJ2-2
TGTGCCAGCAGCCAAGGCGTGTGGGGCGATCCTAACTATGGCTACACCTTC | CASSQGVWGDPNYGYTF | TRBV4-2 | NA | 17 | TRBJ1-2
TGTGCCAGCAGCTTTCTGAGACAGGGGGCTGGAAACACCATATATTTT | CASSFLRQGAGNTIYF | TRBV7-8 | TRBD1 | 16 | TRBJ1-3
TGTGCCAGCAGCCGGGGGGATTCCACCGGGGAGCTGTTTTTT | CASSRGDSTGELFF | TRBV5-5 | TRBD2 | 14 | TRBJ2-2
TGCGCCAGCAGCCAACTCAGTAGCAGTTACTACGAGCAGTACTTC | CASSQLSSSYYEQYF | TRBV5-1 | NA | 15 | TRBJ2-7
TGCGCCAGCAGCTTGGCGGGTGTGCAGCCCCAGCATTTT | CASSLAGVQPQHF | TRBV5-1 | NA | 13 | TRBJ1-5
TGTGCCAGCAGTGAAGCGCGAGGGATTGGCTACACCTTC | CASSEARGIGYTF | TRBV2 | NA | 13 | TRBJ1-2
TGCGCCAGCAGCCTGGGACTAGGGCGGAGCTATGGCTACACCTTC | CASSLGLGRSYGYTF | TRBV5-1 | NA | 15 | TRBJ1-2
TGTGCCAGCAGTTTGGGTAGCGGGGGGGTGAAAGAGCAGTTCTTC | CASSLGSGGVKEQFF | TRBV27 | TRBD2 | 15 | TRBJ2-1
TGTGCCAGCAGTGAAGACAGGGGGCGACGGGAGCAGTACTTC | CASSEDRGRREQYF | TRBV2 | TRBD1 | 14 | TRBJ2-7
TGTGCCAGCTCACCACAACTCGGACAGGGGGGGAGAACTGAAGCTTTCTTT | CASSPQLGQGGRTEAFF | TRBV18 | TRBD1 | 17 | TRBJ1-1
TGTGCCAGCAGCTTGGGACAGGGCATCTATGGCTACACCTTC | CASSLGQGIYGYTF | TRBV7-6 | TRBD1 | 14 | TRBJ1-2
TGTGCCAGCATTTGGACAGCAGCTAACTATGGCTACACCTTC | CASIWTAANYGYTF | TRBV6-1 | NA | 14 | TRBJ1-2
TGCGCCACCTCGGTGAACCCGAACTATGGCTACACCTTC | CATSVNPNYGYTF | TRBV10-1 | NA | 13 | TRBJ1-2
TGCAGCGTTGGGGTCTCGGGGGGGAGAAAGTTCTTC | CSVGVSGGRKFF | TRBV29-1 | TRBD2 | 12 | TRBJ2-1
TGTGCCAGCAGCTTAGTTGGGTTGTTGAGGCTGGATACGCAGTATTTT | CASSLVGLLRLDTQYF | TRBV7-2 | NA | 16 | TRBJ2-3
TGTGCCAGCAGTGCCCAGGGACAGGGCCTAAATTCACCCCTCCACTTT | CASSAQGQGLNSPLHF | TRBV2 | TRBD1 | 16 | TRBJ1-6
TGTGCCAGCAGTTTAATGCGGGGGATTTTGGAGACCCAGTACTTC | CASSLMRGILETQYF | TRBV27 | TRBD2 | 15 | TRBJ2-5
TGTGCCAGCAGTTACACAGGGGGCGGCGCCGGGGAGCTGTTTTTT | CASSYTGGGAGELFF | TRBV6-5 | TRBD1 | 15 | TRBJ2-2